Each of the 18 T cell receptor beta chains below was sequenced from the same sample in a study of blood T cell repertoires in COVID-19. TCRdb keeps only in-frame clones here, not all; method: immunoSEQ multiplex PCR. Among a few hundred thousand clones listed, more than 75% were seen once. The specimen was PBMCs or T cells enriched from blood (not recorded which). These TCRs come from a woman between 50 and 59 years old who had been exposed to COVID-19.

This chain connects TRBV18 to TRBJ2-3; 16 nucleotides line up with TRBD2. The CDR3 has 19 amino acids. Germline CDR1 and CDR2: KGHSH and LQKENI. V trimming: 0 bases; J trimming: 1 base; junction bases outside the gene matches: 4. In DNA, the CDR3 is TGTGCCAGCTCACCACCGGGACTAGCGGGGGGGCCCGGCACAGATACGCAGTATTTT. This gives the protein CASSPPGLAGGPGTDTQYF. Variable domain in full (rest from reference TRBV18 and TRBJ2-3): NAGVMQNPRHLVRRRGQEARLRCSPMKGHSHVYWYRQLPEEGLKFMVYLQKENIIDESGMPKERFSAEFPKEGPSILRIQQVVRGDSAAYFCASSPPGLAGGPGTDTQYFGPGTRLTVL.

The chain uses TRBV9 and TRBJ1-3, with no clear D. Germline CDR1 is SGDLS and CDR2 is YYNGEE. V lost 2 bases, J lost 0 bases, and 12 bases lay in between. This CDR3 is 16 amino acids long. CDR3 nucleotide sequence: TGTGCCAGCAGCGTCCTCGGTGGGCTCTCTGGAAACACCATATATTTT. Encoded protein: CASSVLGGLSGNTIYF.

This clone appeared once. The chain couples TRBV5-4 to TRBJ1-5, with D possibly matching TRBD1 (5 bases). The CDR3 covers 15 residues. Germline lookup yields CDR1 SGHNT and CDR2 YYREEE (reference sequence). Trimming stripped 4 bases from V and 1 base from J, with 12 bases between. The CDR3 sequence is CASSNYGGSNQPQHF. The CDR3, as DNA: TGTGCCAGCAGCAACTACGGGGGGAGCAATCAGCCCCAGCATTTT. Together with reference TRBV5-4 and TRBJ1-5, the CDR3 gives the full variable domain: ETGVTQSPTHLIKTRGQQVTLRCSSQSGHNTVSWYQQALGQGPQFIFQYYREEENGRGNFPPRFSGLQFPNYSSELNVNALELDDSALYLCASSNYGGSNQPQHFGDGTRLSIL.

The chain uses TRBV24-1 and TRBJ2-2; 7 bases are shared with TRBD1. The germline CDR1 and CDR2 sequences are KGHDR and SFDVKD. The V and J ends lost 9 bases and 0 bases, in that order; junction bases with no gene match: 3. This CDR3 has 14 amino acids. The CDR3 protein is CATGGQTNTGELFF. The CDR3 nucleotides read TGTGCCACCGGGGGACAGACGAACACCGGGGAGCTGTTTTTT.

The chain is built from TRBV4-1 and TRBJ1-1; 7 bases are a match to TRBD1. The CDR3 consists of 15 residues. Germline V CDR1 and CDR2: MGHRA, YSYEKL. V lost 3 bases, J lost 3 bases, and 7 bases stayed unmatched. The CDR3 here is CASSHQQGIDTEAFF. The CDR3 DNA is TGCGCCAGCAGCCACCAACAGGGGATTGACACTGAAGCTTTCTTT.

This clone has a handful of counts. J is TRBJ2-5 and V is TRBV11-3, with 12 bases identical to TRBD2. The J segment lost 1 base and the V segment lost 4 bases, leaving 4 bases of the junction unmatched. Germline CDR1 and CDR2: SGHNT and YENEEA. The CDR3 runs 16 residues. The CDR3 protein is CASSYSTSGGQETQYF. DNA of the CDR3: TGTGCCAGCAGCTACTCGACTAGCGGGGGCCAAGAGACCCAGTACTTC.

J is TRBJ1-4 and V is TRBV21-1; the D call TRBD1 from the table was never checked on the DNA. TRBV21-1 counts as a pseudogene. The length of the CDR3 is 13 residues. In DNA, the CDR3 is TGTGCCAGCAGTCCAGTGGTTAATGAAAAACTGTTTTTT. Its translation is CASSPVVNEKLFF.

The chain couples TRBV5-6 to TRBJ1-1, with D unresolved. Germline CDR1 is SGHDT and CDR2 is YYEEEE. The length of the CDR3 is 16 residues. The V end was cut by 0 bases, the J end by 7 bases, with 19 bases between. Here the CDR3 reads CASSLASRARRSEAFF. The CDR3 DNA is TGTGCCAGCAGCTTGGCCAGCCGCGCGCGGAGAAGTGAAGCTTTCTTT.

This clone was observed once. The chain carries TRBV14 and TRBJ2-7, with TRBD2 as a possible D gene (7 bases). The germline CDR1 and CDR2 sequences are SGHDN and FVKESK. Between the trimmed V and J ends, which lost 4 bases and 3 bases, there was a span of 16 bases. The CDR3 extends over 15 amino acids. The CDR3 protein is CASSRFRGAVYEQYF. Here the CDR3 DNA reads TGTGCCAGCAGCCGCTTCCGGGGGGCAGTCTACGAGCAGTACTTC.

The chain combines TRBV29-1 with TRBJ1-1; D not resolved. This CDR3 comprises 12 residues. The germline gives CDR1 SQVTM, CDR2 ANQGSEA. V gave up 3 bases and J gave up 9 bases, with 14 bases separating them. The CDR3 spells CSVEAKGGKAFF. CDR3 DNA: TGCAGCGTTGAGGCCAAGGGAGGTAAAGCTTTCTTT.

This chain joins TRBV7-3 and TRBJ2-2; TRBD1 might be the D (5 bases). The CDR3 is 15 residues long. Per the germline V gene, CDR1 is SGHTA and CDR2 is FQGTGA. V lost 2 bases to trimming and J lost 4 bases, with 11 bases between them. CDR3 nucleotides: TGTGCCAGCAGCTTATTTTCAGGGCCCACCGGGGAGCTGTTTTTT. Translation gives CASSLFSGPTGELFF.

In nucleotides, the CDR3 is TGCGCCAGCAGCTTACCGGGACAGGCTAATGAAAAACTGTTTTTT. Amino acids: CASSLPGQANEKLFF. V is TRBV5-1 and J is TRBJ1-4; the match to TRBD1 covers 8 bases. CDR1 and CDR2 (germline): SGHRS, YFSETQ. CDR3 length equals 15 residues. J lost 3 bases, V lost 2 bases, and 3 bases had no gene match.

CDR3 DNA sequence: TGTGCCAGTAGCTTCAATAGCGGGGGAGAACGTGGAGAAAAACTGTTTTTT. It specifies CASSFNSGGERGEKLFF. This chain links TRBV19 with TRBJ1-4, with D maybe TRBD1 (5 bases). This CDR3 region has 17 residues. With 6 bases removed from V and 8 bases from J, the gap between germline ends came to 25 bases. From germline, CDR1 is LNHDA and CDR2 SQIVND (reference sequence).

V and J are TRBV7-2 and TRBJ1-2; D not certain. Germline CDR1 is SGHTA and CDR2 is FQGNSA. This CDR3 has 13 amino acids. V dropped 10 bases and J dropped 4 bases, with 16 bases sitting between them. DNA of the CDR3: TGTGCCATCCGGACCTGGAGGACCTATGGCTACACCTTC. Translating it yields CAIRTWRTYGYTF.

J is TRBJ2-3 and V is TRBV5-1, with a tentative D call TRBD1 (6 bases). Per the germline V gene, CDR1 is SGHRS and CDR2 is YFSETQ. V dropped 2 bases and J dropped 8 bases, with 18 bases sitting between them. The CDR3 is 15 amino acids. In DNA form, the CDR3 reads TGCGCCAGCAGCTTCCTTGGGGGCACCGGTGGTACGCAGTATTTT. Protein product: CASSFLGGTGGTQYF.

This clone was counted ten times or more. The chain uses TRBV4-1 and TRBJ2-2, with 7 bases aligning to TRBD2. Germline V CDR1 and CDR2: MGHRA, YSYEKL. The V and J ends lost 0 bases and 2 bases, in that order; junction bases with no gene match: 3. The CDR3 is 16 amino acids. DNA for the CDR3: TGCGCCAGCAGCCAAGAGCCGGGGGGTAACACCGGGGAGCTGTTTTTT. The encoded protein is CASSQEPGGNTGELFF.

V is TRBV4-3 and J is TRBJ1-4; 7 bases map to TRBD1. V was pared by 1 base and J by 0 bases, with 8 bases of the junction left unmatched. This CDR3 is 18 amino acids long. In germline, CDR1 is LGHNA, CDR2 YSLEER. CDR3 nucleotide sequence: TGCGCCAGCAGCCAAGTTGGGGACAGCTCTGCAACTAATGAAAAACTGTTTTTT. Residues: CASSQVGDSSATNEKLFF.

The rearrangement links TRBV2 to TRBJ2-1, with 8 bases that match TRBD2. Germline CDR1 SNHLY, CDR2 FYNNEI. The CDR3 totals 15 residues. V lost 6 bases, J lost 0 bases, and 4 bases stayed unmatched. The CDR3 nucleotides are TGTGCCAGCAGGGCAAGCGGGGGCTCCTACAATGAGCAGTTCTTC. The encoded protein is CASRASGGSYNEQFF. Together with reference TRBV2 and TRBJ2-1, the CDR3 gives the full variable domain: EPEVTQTPSHQVTQMGQEVILRCVPISNHLYFYWYRQILGQKVEFLVSFYNNEISEKSEIFDDQFSVERPDGSNFTLKIRSTKLEDSAMYFCASRASGGSYNEQFFGPGTRLTVL.